One and the same sample provided the 9 T cell receptor beta chains below, sequenced in a study of T-cell memory formation after mild COVID-19. One entry per CDR3 protein, called by TCRdb with MiXCR from the 5' RACE reads. The table has hundreds of thousands of distinct CDR3 sequences, approximately 15% seen once; the top ten hold 20% to 25%. The material sequenced was PBMCs or a T cell subset sorted from them (not recorded which). The receptors shown here come from a man younger than 35 who had mild COVID-19 (a few samples of this study predate the infection). Cell type and time point are not known.

This clonotype was observed a handful of times. The rearrangement uses TRBV28 and TRBJ1-6, with 8 bases matching TRBD1. CDR3 length: 16 residues. With V trimmed by 1 base and J by 5 bases, 4 bases remained unmatched. Per germline, CDR1 MDHEN and CDR2 SYDVKM. CDR3: CASSLSGQGHNSPLHF. For the CDR3, the DNA is TGTGCCAGCAGTTTATCCGGACAGGGACATAATTCACCCCTCCACTTT.

This clonotype was seen more than once but under ten times. The chain combines TRBV2 with TRBJ2-1; D not resolved. Germline CDR1 reads SNHLY; CDR2 reads FYNNEI. The CDR3 is 15 residues long. CDR3 in DNA: TGTGCTATGATTGCCGGGTCTCTTAACAACAATGAGCAGTTCTTC. Translation gives CAMIAGSLNNNEQFF. The full variable domain, in which reference TRBV2 and TRBJ2-1 provide the parts outside the CDR3, is EPEVTQTPSHQVTQMGQEVILRCVPISNHLYFYWYRQILGQKVEFLVSFYNNEISEKSEIFDDQFSVERPDGSNFTLKIRSTKLEDSAMYFCAMIAGSLNNNEQFFGPGTRLTVL.

The V gene is TRBV7-8, the J gene TRBJ1-4; D not certain. CDR1 and CDR2 (germline): SGHVS, FQNEAQ. Trimming took 5 bases from V and 13 from J, leaving 14 bases between them. The CDR3 covers 12 residues. Written as DNA, the CDR3 is TGTGCCAGCAGCCCCCGTGGCTCACTACTGTTTTTT. Its translation is CASSPRGSLLFF.

The rearrangement joins TRBV7-2 to TRBJ2-5; possibly TRBD2 for D (6 bases). The CDR3 has 16 residues. Germline V CDR1 and CDR2: SGHTA, FQGNSA. Trimming removed 5 bases at V and 6 bases at J, with 22 bases between. In DNA, the CDR3 is TGTGCCAGCAGCGCCCAAGGGACCAATAGCGGACAGACCCAGTACTTC. It codes for CASSAQGTNSGQTQYF.

This clonotype was picked up one time. This clone may be a read error of a much larger clone one base away. No conserved phenylalanine or tryptophan is present at the end of the CDR3, so a read error is the likely explanation. The genes are TRBV18 and TRBJ2-3; D gene ambiguous. Germline values: CDR1 KGHSH, CDR2 LQKENI. Trimming pared 3 bases from V and 0 bases from J, leaving 4 bases between. The CDR3 runs 13 residues. CDR3 bases: TGTGCCAGCTCACCGGACAGCACAGATACGCAGTATTCT. Translation gives CASSPDSTDTQYS.

This clonotype has more than one count but fewer than ten. This rearrangement joins TRBV12-3 or TRBV12-4 to TRBJ2-2, with D tentatively TRBD1 (7 bases). This CDR3 region has 15 residues. Trimming stripped 7 bases from V and 5 bases from J, with 17 bases between. CDR3 sequence: CASTPGGSSTGELFF. CDR3 nucleotide sequence: TGTGCCAGCACCCCAGGGGGGTCGAGTACCGGGGAGCTGTTTTTT.

This clonotype was seen a few times. The chain uses TRBV4-1 and TRBJ2-1, with 7 bases aligning to TRBD2. Germline lookup yields CDR1 MGHRA and CDR2 YSYEKL. The junction had 3 bases not matched to a gene; V was cut back by 0 bases and J by 4 bases. The CDR3 consists of 15 residues. This CDR3 reads CASSQEGRVYNEQFF. The CDR3, as DNA: TGCGCCAGCAGCCAAGAGGGGAGGGTATACAATGAGCAGTTCTTC.

This clonotype has just a few counts. J is TRBJ2-3 and V is TRBV5-1; 8 nucleotides agree with TRBD1. After removal of 9 bases from V and 4 bases from J, the junction contained 13 bases not matched to a gene. Germline CDR1 is SGHRS and CDR2 is YFSETQ. CDR3 size: 15 residues. The CDR3, as DNA: TGCGCCAACCGGATCTTCAGGGGGCAGGCAGATACGCAGTATTTT. This gives the protein CANRIFRGQADTQYF.

The chain combines TRBV27 with TRBJ1-5; D remains unclear. From germline, CDR1 is MNHEY and CDR2 SMNVEV (reference sequence). Between the trimmed V and J ends, which lost 1 base and 4 bases, there was a span of 8 bases. The CDR3 runs to 14 residues. The DNA of the CDR3 is TGTGCCAGCAGTTTATTCCCCGCAAATCAGCCCCAGCATTTT. Encoded protein: CASSLFPANQPQHF.